The clone carrying this TCR beta chain appeared once. This specimen comes from a study of blood T cell repertoires in COVID-19. The wider study: Samples of COVID-19 (acute and convalescent) were obtained from the United States, Italy and Spain. Sample material is recorded as cDNA or gDNA derived from T cells, B-cell-depleted T cells, or PBMCs.

Trimming removed 3 bases at V and 1 base at J, with 9 bases between. Germline V gives CDR1 ENHRY, CDR2 SYGVKD. The CDR3 runs 15 residues. While infection was still active, Seattle patients were enrolled and then followed longitudinally. Original handling: Researchers report that nucleated cell counts were estimated from reference gene primer amplification. TCRdb keeps only in-frame clones here, not all; method: immunoSEQ multiplex PCR. V, J and clone size derive from that table, while D and trimming were established from the DNA sequence. This sample yields 200,000 to 250,000 clones, of which about 90% are seen a single time; roughly 2.5% belongs to the top ten.

The chain has TRBV10-3 and TRBJ2-2; the D is unclear. Sequenced material: peripheral blood. The sequence came from a man between 25 and 39 years old with COVID-19, enrolled during active disease. The CDR3 nucleotides are TGTGCCATCAGTGAAACCACAGTGAACACCGGGGAGCTGTTTTTT. It yields the protein CAISETTVNTGELFF.